The sequence of this T cell receptor (beta chain) was determined in a study of blood T cell repertoires in COVID-19. Background on the study: Collection of acute and convalescent COVID-19 samples took place in the United States, Italy and Spain. Nucleic acid was either cDNA or gDNA, and it came from T cells, B-cell-depleted T cells, or PBMCs.

V dropped 3 bases and J dropped 1; count of bases not matched to a gene: 8. Germline assignment: CDR1 GTSNPN and CDR2 SVGIG (reference sequence). This CDR3 has 15 amino acids. Per the authors' pipeline: Estimation of nucleated cell counts was performed using reference gene primer amplification. Produced via immunoSEQ multiplex PCR; TCRdb's table is partial and in-frame only. D and trimming were read from the DNA, whereas the V and J calls and clone size are those reported in that table. The table lists roughly 280,000 clones, roughly 85% of them singletons. Sequencing was carried out using peripheral blood. This chain uses TRBV30 with TRBJ1-1; 7 nucleotides agree with TRBD1. The sequence was obtained from a woman aged 70-85 years with acute or convalescent COVID-19. CDR3: CAWSSPDRWNTEAFF. In DNA form, the CDR3 reads TGTGCCTGGAGCTCTCCGGACAGGTGGAACACTGAAGCTTTCTTT.